The rows below give T cell receptor beta chains drawn from one sample of a study of blood T cells in healthy people across ages. TCRdb used MiXCR to reprocess the 5' RACE reads, holding one entry per CDR3 protein. The table has around 1,800,000 distinct CDR3 sequences, about two fifths seen once. The sequenced sample was blood. These receptors all stem from a human donor in good health. The CDR3 runs from the conserved cysteine through the conserved F or W. The D gene is left open where the match is weak. A row's size may be missing; if present it is once, few, many or a size class.

CDR3aa	CDR3nt	j_gene	d_gene	v_gene	abundance
CASSSGLATYNEQFF	TGTGCCAGCAGCTCCGGACTAGCAACCTACAATGAGCAGTTCTTC	TRBJ2-1	TRBD2	TRBV7-2	few
CASSQLGDEQFF	TGTGCCAGCAGCCAATTGGGGGATGAGCAGTTCTTC	TRBJ2-1	.	TRBV4-2	few
CASSLEPTGANVLTF	TGTGCCAGCAGCTTAGAACCCACCGGGGCCAACGTCCTGACTTTC	TRBJ2-6	.	TRBV11-2	.
CASSRTDRNYGYTF	TGTGCCAGCAGTCGTACCGACAGGAACTATGGCTACACCTTC	TRBJ1-2	.	TRBV12-3/TRBV12-4	few
CASSGAPPYNEQFF	TGTGCCAGCAGCGGAGCGCCCCCCTACAATGAGCAGTTCTTC	TRBJ2-1	.	TRBV11-2	.
CASSQTGADYEQYF	TGTGCCAGCAGCCAAACAGGGGCCGACTACGAGCAGTACTTC	TRBJ2-7	TRBD1	TRBV7-2	.
CASQGSGELFF	TGTGCCAGCCAGGGGTCCGGGGAGCTGTTTTTT	TRBJ2-2	.	TRBV18	.
CASTPVGMNTEAFF	TGTGCCAGCACCCCGGTAGGGATGAACACTGAAGCTTTCTTT	TRBJ1-1	.	TRBV6-5	.
CATSEASSGGVVEQFF	TGTGCCACCAGTGAGGCGTCTAGCGGGGGGGTAGTTGAGCAGTTCTTC	TRBJ2-1	TRBD2	TRBV24-1	.
CSVSDLTGGIDEQFF	TGCAGCGTTTCTGACCTGACAGGGGGCATCGATGAGCAGTTCTTC	TRBJ2-1	TRBD1	TRBV29-1	.
CASSLGASGEPYEQYF	TGTGCCAGCAGCTTAGGGGCTAGCGGGGAGCCCTACGAGCAGTACTTC	TRBJ2-7	TRBD2	TRBV7-2	.
CASSFRASNYGYTF	TGTGCCAGCAGTTTCCGGGCCTCGAACTATGGCTACACCTTC	TRBJ1-2	.	TRBV27	.
CASSFDRQDTQYF	TGTGCCAGCAGCTTCGATAGGCAAGATACGCAGTATTTT	TRBJ2-3	.	TRBV7-2	once
CASRPTGIREKLFF	TGTGCCAGCAGACCGACAGGGATACGTGAAAAACTGTTTTTT	TRBJ1-4	TRBD1	TRBV2	.
CASSGYTSDTQYF	TGTGCCAGCAGCGGTTACACATCAGATACGCAGTATTTT	TRBJ2-3	.	TRBV9	.
CASSLASRWFGTEAFF	TGTGCCAGCAGCTTAGCGTCCAGGTGGTTTGGCACTGAAGCTTTCTTT	TRBJ1-1	.	TRBV7-8	.
CASSPRGLEDTQYF	TGTGCCAGCAGCCCGAGGGGTCTGGAAGATACGCAGTATTTT	TRBJ2-3	.	TRBV7-3	few
CASSFRQGYNEQFF	TGTGCCAGCAGCTTTAGACAGGGCTACAATGAGCAGTTCTTC	TRBJ2-1	TRBD1	TRBV7-2	many
CSARDIGSETQYF	TGCAGTGCTAGAGATATTGGGTCAGAGACCCAGTACTTC	TRBJ2-5	.	TRBV20-1	few
CASSFSEAFF	TGTGCCAGCAGTTTTTCTGAAGCTTTCTTT	TRBJ1-1	.	TRBV12-3/TRBV12-4	few
CASSQQAAGSGYGYTF	TGTGCCAGCAGCCAACAAGCGGCGGGCAGTGGCTATGGCTACACCTTC	TRBJ1-2	.	TRBV7-2	few
CSAKGGKWYGYGYTF	TGCAGTGCTAAGGGCGGGAAGTGGTATGGCTATGGCTACACCTTC	TRBJ1-2	.	TRBV20-1	few
CASSKLAGAPDTQYF	TGTGCCAGCAGCAAACTAGCGGGGGCCCCAGATACGCAGTATTTT	TRBJ2-3	TRBD2	TRBV7-9	.
CATSMLQSTNEKLFF	TGTGCCACCAGCATGCTACAGTCAACTAATGAAAAACTGTTTTTT	TRBJ1-4	.	TRBV15	.
CASSLASLGYEQFF	TGTGCCAGCAGCTTAGCCTCACTAGGTTATGAGCAGTTCTTC	TRBJ2-1	.	TRBV7-9	few
CSALDRSGNTIYF	TGCAGTGCTTTGGACAGGTCTGGAAACACCATATATTTT	TRBJ1-3	TRBD1	TRBV20-1	.
CASSLSNLLSYEQYF	TGTGCCAGCAGCTTATCTAACCTCTTATCATACGAGCAGTACTTC	TRBJ2-7	.	TRBV7-2	few
CATATSASIYEQYF	TGTGCCACGGCAACCTCGGCTAGTATCTACGAGCAGTACTTC	TRBJ2-7	.	TRBV28	few
CASSSSSGGGFLTDTQYF	TGTGCCAGCAGTTCATCTAGCGGGGGGGGGTTTTTGACAGATACGCAGTATTTT	TRBJ2-3	TRBD2	TRBV12-3/TRBV12-4	.